Included here is one T cell receptor (beta chain) sequence, with context. Its antigen is unidentified. With 60 Vbeta and 13 Jbeta primers, the PCR was carried out. The assay was immunoSEQ multiplex PCR, and TCRdb's table has in-frame clones only and misses some. The data contain more than 80,000 clones, over 75% of them singletons. This entry comes from a study of cytomegalovirus exposure and HLA in healthy donors. There are 15 residues in the CDR3. V was trimmed by 3 bases and J by 4 bases, leaving 13 bases between them. Germline CDR1 and CDR2: SGHRS and YFSETQ. Findings and caveats of the study: The study flagged about 150 TCR beta chains as cytomegalovirus-associated. Across all donors, roughly uniform sequencing depth was an assumption of the presence/absence analyses.

Sequencing was carried out using PBMCs. The receptor comes from a man aged 55-75 years in good health and CMV-seronegative. The rearrangement joins TRBV5-1 to TRBJ2-2; D is perhaps TRBD1 (5 bases). The DNA for the CDR3 is TGCGCCAGCAGCTGGGAAGGGGCAGGCACCGGGGAGCTGTTTTTT. This encodes CASSWEGAGTGELFF. The full variable domain, in which reference TRBV5-1 and TRBJ2-2 provide the parts outside the CDR3, is KAGVTQTPRYLIKTRGQQVTLSCSPISGHRSVSWYQQTPGQGLQFLFEYFSETQRNKGNFPGRFSGRQFSNSRSEMNVSTLELGDSALYLCASSWEGAGTGELFFGEGSRLTVL.